This record concerns one TCR beta chain sequence. Its antigen is currently unknown. PCR amplification relied on 60 Vbeta primers (plus 13 Jbeta primers). Under the authors' procedure: Later, an analysis found 65 million to 85 million unique TCR beta chains, and 9.5 million to 12 million of these were shared. Profiling relied on immunoSEQ multiplex PCR, and the TCRdb table lists in-frame clones only, not all of them. From that table come the V and J calls and clone size; the DNA was used to work out D and trimming. The sample records fewer than 250,000 clones, around 81% being singletons. This record comes from a study of cytomegalovirus exposure and HLA in healthy donors. General observations from the study: HLA-A and HLA-B allele assignments for most subjects were reportedly predicted accurately using TCR beta sequences. Researchers counted some 150 TCR beta chains as cytomegalovirus-associated.

From germline, CDR1 is SGHAT and CDR2 FQDESV (reference sequence). Between the trimmed V and J ends, which lost 6 bases and 7 bases, there was a span of 16 bases. The CDR3 consists of 15 residues. This receptor was identified in a woman aged 50 to 60 in good health and CMV-seropositive. The sample taken for sequencing was PBMCs. The chain links TRBV11-1 to TRBJ1-6, with a weak D call TRBD1 (6 bases). CDR3 in amino acids: CASSFTGYLNSPLHF. DNA of the CDR3: TGTGCCAGCAGTTTTACAGGGTATCTCAATTCACCCCTCCACTTT. Combining the CDR3 with reference TRBV11-1 and TRBJ1-6 gives the whole variable domain EAEVAQSPRYKITEKSQAVAFWCDPISGHATLYWYRQILGQGPELLVQFQDESVVDDSQLPKDRFSAERLKGVDSTLKIQPAELGDSAMYLCASSFTGYLNSPLHFGNGTRLTVT.